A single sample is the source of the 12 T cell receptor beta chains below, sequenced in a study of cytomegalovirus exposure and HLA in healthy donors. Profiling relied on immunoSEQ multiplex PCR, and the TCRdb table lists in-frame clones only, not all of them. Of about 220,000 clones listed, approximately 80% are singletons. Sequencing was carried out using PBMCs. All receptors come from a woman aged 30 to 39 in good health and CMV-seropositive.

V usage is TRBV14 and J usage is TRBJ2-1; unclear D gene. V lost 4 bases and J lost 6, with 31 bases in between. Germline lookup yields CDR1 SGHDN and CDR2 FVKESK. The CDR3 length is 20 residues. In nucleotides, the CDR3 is TGTGCCAGCAGCCCGACCCTCCGAGCTGGGTATAGTTTTGTTTTCAATGAGCAGTTCTTC. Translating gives CASSPTLRAGYSFVFNEQFF. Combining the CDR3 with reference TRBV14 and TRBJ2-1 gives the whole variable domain EAGVTQFPSHSVIEKGQTVTLRCDPISGHDNLYWYRRVMGKEIKFLLHFVKESKQDESGMPNNRFLAERTGGTYSTLKVQPAELEDSGVYFCASSPTLRAGYSFVFNEQFFGPGTRLTVL.

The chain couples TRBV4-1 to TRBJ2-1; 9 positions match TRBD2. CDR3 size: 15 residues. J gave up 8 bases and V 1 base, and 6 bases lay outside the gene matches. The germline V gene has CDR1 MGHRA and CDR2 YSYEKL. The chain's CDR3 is CASSQGASGNYEQFF. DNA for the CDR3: TGCGCCAGCAGCCAAGGTGCTAGCGGGAACTATGAGCAGTTCTTC.

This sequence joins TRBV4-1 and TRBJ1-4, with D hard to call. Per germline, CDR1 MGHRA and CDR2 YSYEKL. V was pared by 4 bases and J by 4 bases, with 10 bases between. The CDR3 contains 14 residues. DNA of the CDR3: TGCGCCAGCAGCCTTTTGGGGTTTAATGAAAAACTGTTTTTT. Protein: CASSLLGFNEKLFF.

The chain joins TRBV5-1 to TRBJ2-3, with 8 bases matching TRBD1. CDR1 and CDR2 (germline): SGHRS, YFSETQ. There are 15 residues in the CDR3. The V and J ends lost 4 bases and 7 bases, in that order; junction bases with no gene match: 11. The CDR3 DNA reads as TGCGCCAGCAGCACCGGGACAGGTGCATGGAATACGCAGTATTTT. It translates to CASSTGTGAWNTQYF.

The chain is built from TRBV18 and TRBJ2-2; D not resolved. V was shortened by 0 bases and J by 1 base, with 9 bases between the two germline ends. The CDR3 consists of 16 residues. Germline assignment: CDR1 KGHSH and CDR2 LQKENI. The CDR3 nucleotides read TGTGCCAGCTCACCACCGCACACCCTGAACACCGGGGAGCTGTTTTTT. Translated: CASSPPHTLNTGELFF.

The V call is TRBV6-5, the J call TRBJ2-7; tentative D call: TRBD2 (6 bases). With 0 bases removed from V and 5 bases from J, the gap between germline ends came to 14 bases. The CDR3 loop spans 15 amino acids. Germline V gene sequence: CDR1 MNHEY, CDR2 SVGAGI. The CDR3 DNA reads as TGTGCCAGCAGTTACTCGTTCGGGGGAAGCAACGAGCAGTACTTC. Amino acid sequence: CASSYSFGGSNEQYF.

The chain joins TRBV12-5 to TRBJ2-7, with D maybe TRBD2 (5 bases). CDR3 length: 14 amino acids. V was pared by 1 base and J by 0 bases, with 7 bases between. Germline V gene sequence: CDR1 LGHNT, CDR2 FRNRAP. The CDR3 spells CASGLGGFSYEQYF. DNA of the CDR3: TGTGCTAGTGGTTTGGGCGGGTTCTCCTACGAGCAGTACTTC.

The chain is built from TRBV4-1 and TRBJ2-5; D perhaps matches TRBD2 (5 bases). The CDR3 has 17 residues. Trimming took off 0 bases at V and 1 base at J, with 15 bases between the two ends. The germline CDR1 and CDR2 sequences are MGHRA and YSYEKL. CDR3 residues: CASSQDRMVAIQETQYF. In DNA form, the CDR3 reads TGCGCCAGCAGCCAAGACAGGATGGTAGCGATCCAAGAGACCCAGTACTTC.

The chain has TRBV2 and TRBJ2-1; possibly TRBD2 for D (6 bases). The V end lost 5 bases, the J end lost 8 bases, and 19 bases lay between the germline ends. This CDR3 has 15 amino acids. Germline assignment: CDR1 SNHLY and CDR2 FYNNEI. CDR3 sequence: CASSLRDSLPYEQFF. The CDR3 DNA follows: TGTGCCAGCAGTCTCCGGGACTCCCTGCCATATGAGCAGTTCTTC.

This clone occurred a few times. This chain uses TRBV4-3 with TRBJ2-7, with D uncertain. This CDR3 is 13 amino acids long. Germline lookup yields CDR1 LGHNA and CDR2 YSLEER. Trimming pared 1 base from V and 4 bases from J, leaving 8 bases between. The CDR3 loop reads CASSQVKGYEQYF. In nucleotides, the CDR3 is TGCGCCAGCAGCCAAGTGAAGGGATACGAGCAGTACTTC.

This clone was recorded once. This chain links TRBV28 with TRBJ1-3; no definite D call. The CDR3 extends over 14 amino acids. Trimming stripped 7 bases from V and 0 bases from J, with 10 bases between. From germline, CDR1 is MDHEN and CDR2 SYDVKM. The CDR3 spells CASTPLSSGNTIYF. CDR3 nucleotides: TGTGCCAGCACTCCTTTGAGCTCTGGAAACACCATATATTTT.

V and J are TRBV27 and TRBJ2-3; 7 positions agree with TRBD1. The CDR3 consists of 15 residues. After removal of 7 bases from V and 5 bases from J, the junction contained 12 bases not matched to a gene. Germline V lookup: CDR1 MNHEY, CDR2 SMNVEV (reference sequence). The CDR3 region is CASTRGGRDQDTQYF. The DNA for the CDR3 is TGTGCCAGCACCAGAGGGGGCAGGGACCAAGATACGCAGTATTTT.